A single sample is the source of the 29 T cell receptor beta chains below, sequenced in a study of naive and memory T cell subsets. An equimolar mix of two oligonucleotides served as the beta constant-region primer for TRBC1 and TRBC2. The ligated cDNA underwent four PCR rounds using SP2 and nested alpha and beta constant-region primers. TCRdb independently ran MiXCR on the UMI-ligation and nested PCR reads; one entry per CDR3 protein. Of about 120,000 distinct CDR3 sequences in the sample, just over 35% are singletons; the top ten hold 0.8% to 1%. The specimen sequenced was central memory CD4+ T cells from blood. These receptors were obtained from a human donor in good health.

The rearrangement links TRBV11-3 to TRBJ2-3; tentatively, D is TRBD2 (5 bases). This CDR3 is 15 amino acids long. Germline CDR1 is SGHNT and CDR2 is YENEEA. Trimming took 3 bases from V and 0 from J, leaving 10 bases between them. The CDR3 region is CASSFSSLSTDTQYF. In DNA form, the CDR3 reads TGTGCCAGCAGCTTTTCTAGCCTTAGCACAGATACGCAGTATTTT. Full variable domain (outside the CDR3, taken from reference TRBV11-3 and TRBJ2-3): EAGVVQSPRYKIIEKKQPVAFWCNPISGHNTLYWYLQNLGQGPELLIRYENEEAVDDSQLPKDRFSAERLKGVDSTLKIQPAELGDSAVYLCASSFSSLSTDTQYFGPGTRLTVL.

The chain joins TRBV7-9 to TRBJ1-1; D may be TRBD1 (6 bases). Trimming left V 1 base short and J 5 bases short, with 17 bases between. Germline V CDR1 and CDR2: SEHNR, FQNEAQ (reference sequence). This CDR3 has 16 residues. DNA for the CDR3: TGTGCCAGCAGCTTAGATCTACAGGGAGGTGGGACTGAAGCTTTCTTT. Protein: CASSLDLQGGGTEAFF.

The V gene is TRBV20-1, the J gene TRBJ2-1, with D possibly being TRBD2 (5 bases). V lost 0 bases to trimming and J lost 15 bases, with 18 bases between them. There are 13 residues in the CDR3. Germline V gene data show CDR1 as DFQATT and CDR2 as SNEGSKA (reference sequence). The CDR3 loop reads CSARDLSATKLFF. The CDR3 coding sequence is TGCAGTGCTAGAGATCTTTCCGCGACTAAGCTGTTCTTC.

The table lists this clonotype with many counts. The V call is TRBV11-2, the J call TRBJ2-1; 11 nucleotides align to TRBD2. CDR1 is SGHAT, CDR2 FQNNGV, per germline. J was trimmed by 8 bases and V by 0 bases; bases with no gene match: 9. This CDR3 has 17 amino acids. CDR3 sequence: CASSLERASGRSHEQFF. CDR3 in DNA: TGTGCCAGCAGCTTAGAAAGGGCTAGCGGGAGGTCGCATGAGCAGTTCTTC.

The J gene is TRBJ2-7, the V gene TRBV4-1, with D unresolved. The V and J ends lost 1 base and 0 bases respectively, with 10 bases between them. The CDR3 length is 15 residues. Germline CDR1 MGHRA, CDR2 YSYEKL. CDR3 sequence reads: CASSQAGRSSYEQYF. The DNA of the CDR3 is TGCGCCAGCAGCCAAGCGGGTCGCAGCTCCTACGAGCAGTACTTC.

Only a few counts were recorded for this clonotype. The chain carries TRBV12-3 or TRBV12-4 and TRBJ1-1; 7 bases map to TRBD1. This CDR3 spans 16 amino acids. Trimming cost V 5 bases and J 4 bases; bases outside gene matches: 13. The DNA for the CDR3 is TGTGCCAGCAGTCATAGGCAACAGGGGCCGGGCACTGAAGCTTTCTTT. Its protein is CASSHRQQGPGTEAFF.

The table lists this clonotype with a few counts. The rearrangement links TRBV11-2 to TRBJ1-4; a possible D gene is TRBD1 (6 bases). V was trimmed by 0 bases and J by 8 bases, leaving 10 bases between them. This CDR3 has 14 residues. Germline V CDR1 and CDR2: SGHAT, FQNNGV. The CDR3 DNA follows: TGTGCCAGCAGCTTAGACCCAGGGGACGAAAAACTGTTTTTT. Translating gives CASSLDPGDEKLFF.

The gene calls are TRBV28 and TRBJ2-5; D tentatively reads TRBD1 or TRBD2 (5 bases each). The CDR3 is 14 residues long. Germline CDR1 and CDR2: MDHEN and SYDVKM. The germline V and J ends were trimmed by 6 bases and 5 bases, with 16 bases remaining between them. The chain's CDR3 is CASRRWDRPETQYF. CDR3 DNA sequence: TGTGCCAGCAGGAGATGGGACCGCCCGGAGACCCAGTACTTC.

This clonotype turned up a few times. V is TRBV20-1 and J is TRBJ2-7; D ambiguous. The V gene lost 0 bases and the J gene lost 9 bases, with 15 bases spanning the gap. Germline V CDR1 and CDR2: DFQATT, SNEGSKA (reference sequence). The CDR3 length is 13 residues. The DNA of the CDR3 is TGCAGTGCTAGAGATAGGCTAGGGCATTGGCAGTACTTC. This translates into CSARDRLGHWQYF.

This chain links TRBV27 with TRBJ2-3, with TRBD2 matching 7 bases. The V segment lost 2 bases and the J segment 1 base; nucleotides outside the gene matches: 3. Looked up from germline, CDR1 is MNHEY and CDR2 is SMNVEV (reference sequence). CDR3 length equals 15 residues. CDR3 DNA: TGTGCCAGCAGTTTAGCTCTAGCGGGCACAGATACGCAGTATTTT. This encodes CASSLALAGTDTQYF.

The sample holds a few counts of this clonotype. The rearrangement uses TRBV5-1 and TRBJ2-7; the D is unclear. The germline V gene encodes CDR1 SGHRS and CDR2 YFSETQ. This CDR3 comprises 15 residues. V was cut by 1 base and J by 3 bases, with 14 bases left in between. CDR3 protein: CASSLPRSDNYEQYF. For the CDR3, the DNA is TGCGCCAGCAGCTTGCCACGCTCAGACAACTACGAGCAGTACTTC.

The chain links TRBV30 to TRBJ2-2, with 7 positions matching TRBD1. V dropped 2 bases and J dropped 6; count of bases not matched to a gene: 15. Germline V gene data show CDR1 as GTSNPN and CDR2 as SVGIG (reference sequence). There are 17 residues in the CDR3. The CDR3 loop reads CAWSRKVQGSWAGELFF. The CDR3 DNA reads as TGTGCCTGGAGTCGAAAAGTACAGGGGTCCTGGGCCGGGGAGCTGTTTTTT.

This clonotype has only a few counts. The chain recombines TRBV19 with TRBJ2-6, with 7 bases identical to TRBD1. Germline CDR1 LNHDA, CDR2 SQIVND (reference sequence). J was trimmed by 1 base and V by 6 bases; bases with no gene match: 6. This CDR3 comprises 16 residues. The CDR3 DNA follows: TGTGCCAGTAGGGGACAGTCCACATCTGGGGCCAACGTCCTGACTTTC. Amino acid sequence: CASRGQSTSGANVLTF.

The chain combines TRBV28 with TRBJ2-4; TRBD2 aligns across 11 bases. V dropped 10 bases and J dropped 3; count of bases not matched to a gene: 20. The CDR3 sequence is 19 residues long. Germline V gives CDR1 MDHEN, CDR2 SYDVKM. The CDR3 is CATARLAGTRRVVKNIQYF. CDR3 in DNA: TGTGCCACCGCTAGACTAGCGGGGACCCGGAGGGTCGTCAAAAACATTCAGTACTTC.

This clonotype was detected only a few times. The rearrangement joins TRBV24-1 to TRBJ1-2; D perhaps matches TRBD1 (5 bases). This CDR3 is 13 amino acids long. With 5 bases removed from V and 3 bases from J, the gap between germline ends came to 9 bases. The germline V gene has CDR1 KGHDR and CDR2 SFDVKD. Written as DNA, the CDR3 is TGTGCCACCAGTGGGGGGTCCGACTATGGCTACACCTTC. This encodes CATSGGSDYGYTF.

J is TRBJ1-1 and V is TRBV12-3 or TRBV12-4; D unclear. CDR3 size: 14 residues. Trimming stripped 3 bases from V and 0 bases from J, with 8 bases between. CDR3 bases: TGTGCCAGCAGTTTGGACCCCATGAACACTGAAGCTTTCTTT. Encoded protein: CASSLDPMNTEAFF.

CDR3 nucleotide sequence: TGTGCCAGCAGTGGTGGGACACGAGCTGAAGCTTTCTTT. Protein product: CASSGGTRAEAFF. The chain is built from TRBV6-6 and TRBJ1-1, with a tentative D call TRBD1 (6 bases). Trimming took off 5 bases at V and 6 bases at J, with 13 bases between the two ends. The CDR3 consists of 13 residues. Looked up from germline, CDR1 is MNHNY and CDR2 is SVGAGI (reference sequence).

This clonotype showed up just a few times. The rearrangement joins TRBV20-1 to TRBJ2-7, with a possible D match to TRBD2 (6 bases). The germline V and J ends were trimmed by 5 bases and 0 bases, with 14 bases remaining between them. The CDR3 contains 14 residues. Per the germline V gene, CDR1 is DFQATT and CDR2 is SNEGSKA (reference sequence). The CDR3 is CSAPGLLSSYEQYF. The CDR3 nucleotides are TGCAGTGCTCCGGGACTTTTGAGCTCCTACGAGCAGTACTTC.

The rearrangement joins TRBV5-5 to TRBJ2-5; D is possibly TRBD2 (6 bases). CDR3 length: 14 amino acids. Germline CDR1 is SGHKS and CDR2 is YYEKEE (reference sequence). V was pared by 2 bases and J by 2 bases, with 10 bases between. CDR3 loop: CASSFPGGQETQYF. In nucleotides, the CDR3 is TGTGCCAGCAGCTTCCCCGGGGGACAAGAGACCCAGTACTTC.

The chain is built from TRBV27 and TRBJ2-7; 8 bases fit TRBD1. The V segment lost 6 bases and the J segment 3 bases; nucleotides outside the gene matches: 16. From germline, CDR1 is MNHEY and CDR2 SMNVEV (reference sequence). This CDR3 is 17 amino acids long. The DNA for the CDR3 is TGTGCCAGCAGACATTGGATCCACCAGGGGGCGAGCTACGAGCAGTACTTC. This encodes CASRHWIHQGASYEQYF.

The CDR3: CASSLKDRVNIQYF. CDR3 nucleotide sequence: TGTGCCAGCAGCTTGAAGGACAGGGTAAACATTCAGTACTTC. The chain links TRBV5-4 to TRBJ2-4; 8 bases map to TRBD1. The germline V gene has CDR1 SGHNT and CDR2 YYREEE (reference sequence). This CDR3 comprises 14 residues. Trimming cost V 1 base and J 6 bases; bases outside gene matches: 3.

In its sample, this clonotype was seen a few times. The V gene is TRBV20-1, the J gene TRBJ2-7; 10 bases map to TRBD2. V lost 3 bases, J lost 0 bases, and 8 bases stayed unmatched. Germline V gives CDR1 DFQATT, CDR2 SNEGSKA (reference sequence). The CDR3 spans 16 residues. CDR3 loop: CSARSLTSGVSYEQYF. DNA for the CDR3: TGCAGTGCTAGGTCCCTCACTAGCGGGGTCTCCTACGAGCAGTACTTC.

This sequence joins TRBV10-3 and TRBJ2-5; 11 nucleotides line up with TRBD2. The J segment lost 2 bases and the V segment lost 4 bases, leaving 6 bases of the junction unmatched. CDR3 size: 16 residues. The germline V gene encodes CDR1 ENHRY and CDR2 SYGVKD. CDR3 in DNA: TGTGCCATCAGTGCGGGGGCTAGCGGGGGGCAAGAGACCCAGTACTTC. It translates to CAISAGASGGQETQYF.

Only one count was recorded for this clonotype. J is TRBJ2-7 and V is TRBV20-1; 11 bases map to TRBD2. The germline V gene has CDR1 DFQATT and CDR2 SNEGSKA (reference sequence). This CDR3 spans 14 amino acids. V trimming: 6 bases; J trimming: 11 bases; junction bases outside the gene matches: 15. The CDR3 nucleotides read TGCAGTGCGACGACTAGCGGGATCCGGGGGGATGAGTACTTC. It codes for CSATTSGIRGDEYF.

In this sample, this clonotype turned up once. This chain joins TRBV28 and TRBJ1-4; a possible D gene is TRBD1 (6 bases). The germline V and J ends were trimmed by 6 bases and 8 bases, with 10 bases remaining between them. CDR1 and CDR2 (germline): MDHEN, SYDVKM. The CDR3 has 12 amino acids. DNA of the CDR3: TGTGCCAGCAGATACAGGGCCGAAAAACTGTTTTTT. Encoded protein: CASRYRAEKLFF.

Only a few counts were recorded for this clonotype. The rearrangement links TRBV7-3 to TRBJ1-1, with D possibly being TRBD1 (5 bases). V lost 3 bases to trimming and J lost 3 bases, with 11 bases between them. The CDR3 extends over 14 amino acids. CDR1 SGHTA and CDR2 FQGTGA come from the germline V gene. The CDR3 sequence: CASSFRGRDTEAFF. CDR3 nucleotide sequence: TGTGCCAGCAGCTTCCGGGGGAGGGACACTGAAGCTTTCTTT.

This clonotype was picked up a small number of times. The chain joins TRBV24-1 to TRBJ1-4, with 8 bases matching TRBD1. Looked up from germline, CDR1 is KGHDR and CDR2 is SFDVKD. Unmatched junction bases numbered 2, after V lost 2 bases and J lost 4 bases. The CDR3 is 15 amino acids. Here the CDR3 reads CATSDSGGVNEKLFF. The CDR3 nucleotides are TGTGCCACCAGTGATTCAGGGGGCGTTAATGAAAAACTGTTTTTT.

The rearrangement joins TRBV14 to TRBJ2-4; D unclear. The ends were cut back, 1 base at V and 3 bases at J, with 7 bases in the middle. Per the germline V gene, CDR1 is SGHDN and CDR2 is FVKESK. The CDR3 spans 14 residues. CDR3 bases: TGTGCCAGCAGCCAAGGACGAGACAAAAACATTCAGTACTTC. Translated, it gives CASSQGRDKNIQYF.

This rearrangement joins TRBV20-1 to TRBJ2-5, with 9 bases fitting TRBD2. Trimming cost V 8 bases and J 1 base; bases outside gene matches: 5. CDR1 and CDR2 from the germline V gene are DFQATT and SNEGSKA (reference sequence). CDR3 length: 13 amino acids. The CDR3 is CSSLAGVQETQYF. The CDR3 DNA reads as TGCAGTTCGTTAGCGGGAGTCCAAGAGACCCAGTACTTC.